Included here is one TCR beta chain sequence, with context. The entry originates in a study of cytomegalovirus exposure and HLA in healthy donors. The PCR was carried out with 60 Vbeta primers and 13 Jbeta primers. Repertoires were generated with immunoSEQ multiplex PCR, while TCRdb's copy carries only in-frame clones and drops some. The sample has roughly 140,000 clones, roughly 80% seen once; the top ten hold over 1%. Trimming removed 3 bases from V and 0 bases from J, with 7 bases in between. The CDR3 contains 13 residues. From germline, CDR1 is SGHRS and CDR2 YFSETQ. Source material: PBMCs. The V call is TRBV5-1, the J call TRBJ2-7; D may be TRBD2 (6 bases). The source of this sequence is a female donor in good health and CMV-seronegative. CDR3 sequence reads: CASSWGDSYEQYF. CDR3 bases: TGCGCCAGCAGCTGGGGGGACTCCTACGAGCAGTACTTC.